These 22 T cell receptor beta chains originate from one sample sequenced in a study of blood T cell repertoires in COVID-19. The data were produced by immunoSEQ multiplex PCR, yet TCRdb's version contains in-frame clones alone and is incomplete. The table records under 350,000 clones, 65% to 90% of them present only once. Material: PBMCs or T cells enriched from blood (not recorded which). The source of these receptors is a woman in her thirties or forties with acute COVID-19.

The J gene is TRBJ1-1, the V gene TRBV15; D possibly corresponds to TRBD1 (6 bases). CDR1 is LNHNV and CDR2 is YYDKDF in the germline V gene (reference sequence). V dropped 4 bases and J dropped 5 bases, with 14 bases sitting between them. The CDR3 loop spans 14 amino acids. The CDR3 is CATSTTGRGTEAFF. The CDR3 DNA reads TGTGCCACCAGCACGACGGGTAGGGGGACTGAAGCTTTCTTT. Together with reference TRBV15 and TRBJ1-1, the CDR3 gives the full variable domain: DAMVIQNPRYQVTQFGKPVTLSCSQTLNHNVMYWYQQKSSQAPKLLFHYYDKDFNNEADTPDNFQSRRPNTSFCFLDIRSPGLGDTAMYLCATSTTGRGTEAFFGQGTRLTVV.

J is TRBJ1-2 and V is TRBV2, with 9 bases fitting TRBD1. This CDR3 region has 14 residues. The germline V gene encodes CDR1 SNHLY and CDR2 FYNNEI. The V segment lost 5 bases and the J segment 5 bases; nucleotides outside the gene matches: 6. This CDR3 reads CASSTGTGYYGYTF. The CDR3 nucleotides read TGTGCCAGCAGTACCGGGACAGGGTATTATGGCTACACCTTC.

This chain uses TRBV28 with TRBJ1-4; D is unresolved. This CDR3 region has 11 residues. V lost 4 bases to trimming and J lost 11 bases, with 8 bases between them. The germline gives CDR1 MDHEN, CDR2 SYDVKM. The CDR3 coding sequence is TGTGCCAGCAGTTCAATTCGGAAACTGTTTTTT. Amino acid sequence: CASSSIRKLFF.

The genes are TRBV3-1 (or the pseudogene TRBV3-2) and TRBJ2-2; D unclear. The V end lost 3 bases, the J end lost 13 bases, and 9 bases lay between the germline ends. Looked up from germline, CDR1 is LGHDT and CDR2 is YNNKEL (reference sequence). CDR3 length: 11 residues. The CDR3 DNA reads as TGTGCCAGCAGCCAGGAAACGGGGCTGTTTTTT. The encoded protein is CASSQETGLFF.

The CDR3 spells CASSSWTGSTDTQYF. Written as DNA, the CDR3 is TGTGCCAGCAGTTCCTGGACAGGTAGCACAGATACGCAGTATTTT. V gene TRBV11-1 combines with J gene TRBJ2-3; the match to TRBD1 covers 7 bases. This CDR3 region has 15 residues. Germline trimming cut 6 bases from V and 0 bases from J; bases unmatched to any gene: 6. From germline, CDR1 is SGHAT and CDR2 FQDESV (reference sequence).

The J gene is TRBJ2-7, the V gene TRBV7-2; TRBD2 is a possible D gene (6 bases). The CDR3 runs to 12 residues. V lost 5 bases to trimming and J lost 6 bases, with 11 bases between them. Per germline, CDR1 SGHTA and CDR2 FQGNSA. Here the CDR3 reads CASSRSGLEQYF. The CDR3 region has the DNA TGTGCCAGCAGCCGATCGGGACTCGAGCAGTACTTC.

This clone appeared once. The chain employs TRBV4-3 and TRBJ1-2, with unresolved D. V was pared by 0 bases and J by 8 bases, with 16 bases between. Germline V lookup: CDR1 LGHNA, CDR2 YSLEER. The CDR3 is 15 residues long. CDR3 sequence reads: CASSQDSSQIGGYTF. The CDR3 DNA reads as TGCGCCAGCAGCCAAGATTCTTCACAGATCGGAGGCTACACCTTC.

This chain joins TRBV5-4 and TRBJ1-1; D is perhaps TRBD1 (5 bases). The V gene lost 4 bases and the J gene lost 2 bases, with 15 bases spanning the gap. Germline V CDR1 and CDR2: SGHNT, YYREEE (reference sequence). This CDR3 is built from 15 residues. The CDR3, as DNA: TGTGCCAGCAGCCTCGGGACGGGACTTAACACTGAAGCTTTCTTT. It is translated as CASSLGTGLNTEAFF.

The CDR3 is CASSPTQGEYQPQHF. The CDR3 coding sequence is TGCGCCAGCAGCCCTACACAGGGGGAGTATCAGCCCCAGCATTTT. V usage is TRBV4-3 and J usage is TRBJ1-5; 8 bases match TRBD1. The V segment lost 4 bases and the J segment 5 bases; nucleotides outside the gene matches: 7. This CDR3 has 15 residues. The germline V gene has CDR1 LGHNA and CDR2 YSLEER.

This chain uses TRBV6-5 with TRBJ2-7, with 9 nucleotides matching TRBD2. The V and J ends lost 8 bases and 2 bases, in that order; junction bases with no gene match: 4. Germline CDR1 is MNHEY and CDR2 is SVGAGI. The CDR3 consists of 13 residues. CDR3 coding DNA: TGTGCCAGCCGACTAGCGGCCCCCTACGAGCAGTACTTC. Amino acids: CASRLAAPYEQYF.

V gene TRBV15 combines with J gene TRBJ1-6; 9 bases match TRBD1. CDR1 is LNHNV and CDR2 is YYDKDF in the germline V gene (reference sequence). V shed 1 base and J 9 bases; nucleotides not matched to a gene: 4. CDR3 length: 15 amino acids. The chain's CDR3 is CATSRGGTGFSPLHF. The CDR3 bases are TGTGCCACCAGCAGAGGTGGGACAGGGTTTTCACCCCTCCACTTT.

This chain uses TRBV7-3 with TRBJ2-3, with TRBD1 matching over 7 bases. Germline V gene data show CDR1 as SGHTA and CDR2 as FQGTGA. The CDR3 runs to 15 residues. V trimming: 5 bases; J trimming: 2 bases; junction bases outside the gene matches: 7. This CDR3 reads CASSEGGGLTDTQYF. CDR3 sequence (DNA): TGTGCCAGCAGCGAAGGGGGCGGGCTCACAGATACGCAGTATTTT.

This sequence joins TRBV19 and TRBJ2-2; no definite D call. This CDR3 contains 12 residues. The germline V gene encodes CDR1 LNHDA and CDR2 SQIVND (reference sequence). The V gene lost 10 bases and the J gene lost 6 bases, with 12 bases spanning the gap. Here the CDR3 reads CATRSYPGELFF. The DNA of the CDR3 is TGTGCCACCCGTAGCTATCCCGGGGAGCTGTTTTTT.

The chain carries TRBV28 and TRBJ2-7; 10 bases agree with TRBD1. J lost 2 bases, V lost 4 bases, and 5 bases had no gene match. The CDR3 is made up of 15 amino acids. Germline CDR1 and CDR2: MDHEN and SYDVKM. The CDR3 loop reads CASSSPGQGTYEQYF. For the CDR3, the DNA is TGTGCCAGCAGTTCTCCGGGACAGGGGACCTACGAGCAGTACTTC.

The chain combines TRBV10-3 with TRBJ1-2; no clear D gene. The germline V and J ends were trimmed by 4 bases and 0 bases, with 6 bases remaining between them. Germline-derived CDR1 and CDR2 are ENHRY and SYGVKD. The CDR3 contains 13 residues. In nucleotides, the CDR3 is TGTGCCATCAGTGGGGCCTCTAACTATGGCTACACCTTC. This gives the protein CAISGASNYGYTF.

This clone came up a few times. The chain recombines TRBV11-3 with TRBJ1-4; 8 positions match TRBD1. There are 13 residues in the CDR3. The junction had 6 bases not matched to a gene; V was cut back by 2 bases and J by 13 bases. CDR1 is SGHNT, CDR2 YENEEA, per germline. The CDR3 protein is CASSLLTGAGLFF. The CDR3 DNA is TGTGCCAGCAGCTTACTGACAGGGGCGGGACTGTTTTTT.

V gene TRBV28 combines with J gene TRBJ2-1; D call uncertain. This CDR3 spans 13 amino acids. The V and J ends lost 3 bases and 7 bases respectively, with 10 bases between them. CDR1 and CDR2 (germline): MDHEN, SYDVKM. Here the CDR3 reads CASSFVLTNEQFF. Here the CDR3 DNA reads TGTGCCAGCAGTTTCGTTCTAACGAATGAGCAGTTCTTC.

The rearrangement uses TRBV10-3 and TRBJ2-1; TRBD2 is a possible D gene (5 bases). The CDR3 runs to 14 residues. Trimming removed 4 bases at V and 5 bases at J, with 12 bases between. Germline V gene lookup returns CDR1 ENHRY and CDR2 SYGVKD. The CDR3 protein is CAISVQRKDNEQFF. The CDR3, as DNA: TGTGCCATCAGTGTGCAGCGGAAAGACAATGAGCAGTTCTTC.

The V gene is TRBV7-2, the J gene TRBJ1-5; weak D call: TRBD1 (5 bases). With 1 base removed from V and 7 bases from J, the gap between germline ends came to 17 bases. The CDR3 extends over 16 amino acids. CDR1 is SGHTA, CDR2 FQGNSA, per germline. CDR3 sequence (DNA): TGTGCCAGCAGCTTAGATTCAGGCAGGGTGGACCAGCCCCAGCATTTT. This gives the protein CASSLDSGRVDQPQHF.

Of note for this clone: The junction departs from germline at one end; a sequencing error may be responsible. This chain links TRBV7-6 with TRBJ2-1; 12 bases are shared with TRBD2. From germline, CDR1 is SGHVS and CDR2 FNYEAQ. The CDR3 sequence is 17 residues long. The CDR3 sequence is CASTLESSGREHNEQFF. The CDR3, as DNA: TGTGCCAGCACCTTAGAGTCTAGCGGGAGGGAACACAATGAGCAGTTCTTC. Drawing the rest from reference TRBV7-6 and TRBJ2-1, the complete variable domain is GAGVSQSPRYKVTKRGQDVALRCDPISGHVSLYWYRQALGQGPEFLTYFNYEAQQDKSGLPNDRFSAERPEGSISTLTIQRTEQRDSAMYRCASTLESSGREHNEQFFGPGTRLTVL.

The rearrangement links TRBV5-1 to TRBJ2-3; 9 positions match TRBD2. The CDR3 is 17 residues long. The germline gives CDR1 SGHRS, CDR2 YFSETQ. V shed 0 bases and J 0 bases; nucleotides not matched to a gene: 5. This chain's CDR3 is CASSLGRLADSTDTQYF. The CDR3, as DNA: TGCGCCAGCAGCTTGGGCCGACTAGCGGATAGCACAGATACGCAGTATTTT.

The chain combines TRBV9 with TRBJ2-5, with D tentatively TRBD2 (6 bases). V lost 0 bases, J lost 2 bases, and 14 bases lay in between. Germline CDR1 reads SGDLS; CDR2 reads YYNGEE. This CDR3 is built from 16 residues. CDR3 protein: CASSVGWGGTQETQYF. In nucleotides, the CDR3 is TGTGCCAGCAGCGTAGGATGGGGAGGAACACAAGAGACCCAGTACTTC.